The rows below give T cell receptor beta chains drawn from one sample of a study of Graves' ophthalmopathy and Graves' hyperthyroidism. TCRdb passed the multiplex PCR reads through MiXCR, listing each CDR3 protein once. The sample records some 1.1 million distinct CDR3 sequences, about 35% being singletons. The sequencing sample was made of peripheral blood or thyroid tissue (not recorded which). These TCRs come from an adult man with Graves' hyperthyroidism. CDR3s include the opening cysteine and the closing phenylalanine or tryptophan. Fields, in order: clone size, J gene, D gene, V gene, CDR3 protein, CDR3 DNA. A D gene is named only where the DNA matches it firmly. Part of the rows lack a size; the others show once, few, many or a class for expanded clones.

>many|TRBJ2-3|NA|TRBV29-1
CSVEGTDTQYF
TGCAGCGTTGAAGGGACAGATACGCAGTATTTT
>NA|TRBJ2-7|NA|TRBV29-1
CSVEFRSGSQQYF
TGCAGCGTTGAATTCAGGTCGGGGTCGCAGCAGTACTTC
>few|TRBJ2-1|TRBD2|TRBV7-3
CASSATSGTYNEQFF
TGTGCCAGCAGCGCAACTAGCGGGACCTACAATGAGCAGTTCTTC
>many|TRBJ1-1|NA|TRBV20-1
CSAGGGSGAEAFF
TGCAGTGCCGGAGGGGGGAGTGGGGCTGAAGCTTTCTTT
>NA|TRBJ2-2|TRBD1|TRBV6-2/TRBV6-3
CASARQGLNTGELFF
TGTGCCAGCGCTAGACAGGGGCTAAACACCGGGGAGCTGTTTTTT
>few|TRBJ1-1|TRBD1|TRBV5-8
CASSLVPGGTNTEAFF
TGTGCCAGCAGCTTAGTACCAGGGGGCACGAACACTGAAGCTTTCTTT
>many|TRBJ1-2|NA|TRBV7-8
CASSLEARGYTF
TGTGCCAGCAGCCTCGAGGCCCGCGGCTACACCTTC
>many|TRBJ1-6|TRBD1|TRBV10-3
CASRRRTGGSPLHF
TGTGCCAGCAGACGACGGACAGGCGGCTCACCCCTCCACTTT
>NA|TRBJ1-3|NA|TRBV2
CASSYFSTIYF
TGTGCCAGCAGTTACTTTAGCACCATATATTTT
>NA|TRBJ2-7|NA|TRBV6-2/TRBV6-3
CASTLLGVTESSYEQYF
TGTGCCAGCACTCTCCTCGGGGTGACGGAGAGCTCCTACGAGCAGTACTTC
>many|TRBJ2-7|NA|TRBV5-4
CASSYGGGVQYF
TGTGCCAGCAGCTATGGGGGGGGCGTGCAGTACTTC
>many|TRBJ1-5|NA|TRBV15
CATSITGPHQPQHF
TGTGCCACCAGCATTACAGGGCCACACCAGCCCCAGCATTTT
>few|TRBJ2-5|NA|TRBV6-5
CASSEVRDGTQYF
TGTGCCAGCAGTGAAGTAAGGGACGGGACCCAGTACTTC
>NA|TRBJ1-4|TRBD1|TRBV29-1
CSARDRGECEKLFF
TGCAGCGCACGGGACAGGGGAGAGTGTGAAAAACTGTTTTTT
>many|TRBJ2-2|NA|TRBV7-9
CASSFDPTGELFF
TGTGCCAGCAGCTTTGACCCCACCGGGGAGCTGTTTTTT
>many|TRBJ1-1|NA|TRBV15
CATFMRTSLKNTEAFF
TGTGCCACCTTCATGCGGACATCCTTGAAAAACACTGAAGCTTTCTTT
>NA|TRBJ2-7|TRBD2|TRBV5-1
CASSWVAGEGYEQYF
TGCGCCAGCAGCTGGGTTGCGGGAGAAGGCTACGAGCAGTACTTC
>many|TRBJ2-2|NA|TRBV10-3
CAIRGQLSNTGELFF
TGTGCCATCAGAGGACAGCTTTCGAACACCGGGGAGCTGTTTTTT
>many|TRBJ2-5|TRBD1|TRBV29-1
CSVKKGTEETQYF
TGCAGCGTTAAAAAGGGGACAGAAGAGACCCAGTACTTC
>NA|TRBJ2-2|TRBD1|TRBV9
CASSVTGANGELFF
TGTGCCAGCAGCGTAACAGGGGCGAACGGGGAGCTGTTTTTT
>NA|TRBJ1-1|NA|TRBV20-1
CSARTGTDNTGAFF
TGCAGTGCTAGAACCGGGACGGATAACACTGGAGCTTTCTTT
>NA|TRBJ2-7|TRBD2|TRBV4-2
CASSQVISGTYEQYF
TGTGCCAGCAGCCAAGTCATTAGCGGGACCTACGAGCAGTACTTC
>NA|TRBJ1-5|NA|TRBV7-8
CASSVATGLNQPQHF
TGTGCCAGCAGCGTAGCTACAGGACTCAATCAGCCCCAGCATTTT
>many|TRBJ1-2|TRBD1|TRBV2
CASRSRDSYYGYTF
TGTGCCAGCAGATCCCGGGACAGCTACTATGGCTACACCTTC
>NA|TRBJ2-2|TRBD1|TRBV11-2
CASSPRGRRDTGELFF
TGTGCCAGCAGCCCCAGGGGGCGCCGGGACACCGGGGAGCTGTTTTTT
>many|TRBJ2-5|NA|TRBV4-1
CASSQEGGTETQYF
TGCGCCAGCAGCCAAGAAGGGGGAACAGAGACCCAGTACTTC
>NA|TRBJ2-7|NA|TRBV4-3
CASSQNPPSQGRSGEQYF
TGCGCCAGCAGCCAAAATCCTCCTAGTCAGGGGAGATCGGGTGAGCAGTACTTC
>many|TRBJ1-1|NA|TRBV11-2
CASSLGWYTEAFF
TGTGCCAGCAGCTTAGGATGGTACACTGAAGCTTTCTTT
>NA|TRBJ1-2|NA|TRBV19
CASSIGHGYTF
TGTGCCAGTAGTATTGGGCATGGCTACACCTTC
>NA|TRBJ1-1|NA|TRBV7-9
CASRDGGDTEAFF
TGTGCCAGCAGAGACGGGGGCGACACTGAAGCTTTCTTT
>many|TRBJ2-7|NA|TRBV6-5
CASSSTTGGVFYEQYF
TGTGCCAGCAGCTCAACGACAGGAGGAGTTTTCTACGAGCAGTACTTC
>NA|TRBJ2-6|NA|TRBV7-2
CASSLIGGTRATNVLTF
TGTGCCAGCAGCTTAATTGGGGGGACCCGAGCGACCAACGTCCTGACTTTC
>NA|TRBJ2-7|NA|TRBV9
CASSVGRRAVYEQYF
TGTGCCAGCAGCGTAGGAAGGAGGGCGGTTTACGAGCAGTACTTC
>many|TRBJ1-5|NA|TRBV15
CATSRDQGSRTQPQHF
TGTGCCACCAGCAGAGATCAGGGCAGTAGGACCCAGCCCCAGCATTTT
>NA|TRBJ1-2|NA|TRBV10-2
CASSPNREDYGYTF
TGTGCCAGCAGTCCAAACAGGGAGGACTATGGCTACACCTTC
>NA|TRBJ2-2|NA|TRBV11-2
CASRVPGPKGGGGDLFF
TGTGCCAGCCGCGTGCCTGGCCCGAAGGGGGGGGGCGGTGACCTGTTTTTT
>NA|TRBJ2-1|NA|TRBV29-1
CSVGPGGNEQFF
TGCAGCGTTGGACCCGGGGGCAATGAGCAGTTCTTC
>few|TRBJ2-5|NA|TRBV24-1
CATGPLNPQYF
TGTGCCACCGGCCCCTTGAACCCCCAGTACTTC
>few|TRBJ2-7|NA|TRBV4-3
CASSQDGRGGESAQYF
TGCGCCAGCAGCCAAGATGGCAGGGGGGGGGAATCGGCGCAGTACTTC
>NA|TRBJ2-2|NA|TRBV5-1
CASSLGAGMGTGELFF
TGCGCCAGCAGCTTGGGCGCAGGGATGGGCACCGGGGAGCTGTTTTTT
>many|TRBJ1-4|TRBD1|TRBV7-9
CASSPGQGEKLFF
TGTGCCAGCAGCCCGGGACAGGGTGAAAAACTGTTTTTT
>many|TRBJ2-5|TRBD2|TRBV29-1
CSVDSTSGRETQYF
TGCAGCGTTGATTCGACTAGCGGTCGGGAGACCCAGTACTTC
>NA|TRBJ1-5|NA|TRBV7-9
CASSQDFLGADYQPQHF
TGCGCCAGCAGCCAAGATTTTCTAGGGGCGGATTATCAGCCCCAGCATTTT
>NA|TRBJ1-5|NA|TRBV28
CASSLQGPQPHHF
TGTGCCAGCAGTTTACAGGGTCCTCAGCCCCACCATTTT